The 23 T cell receptor beta chains below were found in one sample sequenced in a study of blood T cell repertoires in COVID-19. Measured with immunoSEQ multiplex PCR; TCRdb has only the in-frame clones, and not every one. The data show 300,000 to 450,000 clones, 70% to 90% seen once. Sequencing was performed on PBMCs or T cells enriched from blood (not recorded which). The receptors originated from a man aged 40-55 years in a cohort exposed to, infected with or recovered from COVID-19 (not recorded which).

The rearrangement links TRBV18 to TRBJ2-6, with TRBD1 identical over 9 bases. Germline V gene data show CDR1 as KGHSH and CDR2 as LQKENI. This CDR3 comprises 18 residues. V dropped 4 bases and J dropped 4; count of bases not matched to a gene: 11. CDR3: CASSRGGQGVVGANVLTF. In DNA form, the CDR3 reads TGTGCCAGCTCACGAGGGGGACAGGGAGTTGTCGGGGCCAACGTCCTGACTTTC.

This clone showed up just once. The sample contains more than one DNA sequence encoding this CDR3. The chain joins TRBV19 to TRBJ2-5; 7 positions match TRBD1. The CDR3 has 14 amino acids. V was clipped by 1 base and J by 5 bases; unmatched bases: 4. Germline V gives CDR1 LNHDA, CDR2 SQIVND (reference sequence). The CDR3 here is CASSIGQGAETQYF. DNA for the CDR3: TGTGCCAGTAGTATAGGACAGGGTGCGGAGACCCAGTACTTC. Combining the CDR3 with reference TRBV19 and TRBJ2-5 gives the whole variable domain DGGITQSPKYLFRKEGQNVTLSCEQNLNHDAMYWYRQDPGQGLRLIYYSQIVNDFQKGDIAEGYSVSREKKESFPLTVTSAQKNPTAFYLCASSIGQGAETQYFGPGTRLLVL.

The rearrangement joins TRBV10-3 to TRBJ1-3; D is possibly TRBD1 (6 bases). Germline V gene data show CDR1 as ENHRY and CDR2 as SYGVKD. This CDR3 spans 14 amino acids. Trimming removed 4 bases at V and 2 bases at J, with 9 bases between. CDR3 in amino acids: CAISGGGTGNTIYF. The CDR3 DNA follows: TGTGCCATCAGTGGGGGGGGCACTGGAAACACCATATATTTT.

The chain carries TRBV7-6 and TRBJ2-3, with 11 nucleotides matching TRBD2. V trimming: 3 bases; J trimming: 2 bases; junction bases outside the gene matches: 7. CDR1 and CDR2 from the germline V gene are SGHVS and FNYEAQ. This CDR3 spans 17 amino acids. The CDR3 nucleotides are TGTGCCAGCAGCTTTAGACTAGCGGGATATAACACAGATACGCAGTATTTT. As protein: CASSFRLAGYNTDTQYF.

A word on this clone: The junction does not match germline at one end; this may be a read error. The rearrangement links TRBV2 to TRBJ1-1; TRBD1 matches 7 bases. This CDR3 comprises 13 residues. Germline V gene lookup returns CDR1 SNHLY and CDR2 FYNNEI. The CDR3 sequence: CASSTGANAEAFF. The DNA for the CDR3 is TGTGCCAGCAGTACAGGGGCGAACGCTGAAGCTTTCTTT.

The chain combines TRBV27 with TRBJ2-7; TRBD1 matches at 8 bases. After removal of 5 bases from V and 3 bases from J, the junction contained 24 bases not matched to a gene. CDR1 is MNHEY, CDR2 SMNVEV, per germline (reference sequence). The CDR3 has 20 amino acids. The CDR3 here is CASSRPTGARANPRNYEQYF. CDR3 in DNA: TGTGCCAGCAGTCGCCCGACAGGGGCGAGAGCAAACCCCAGAAACTACGAGCAGTACTTC.

V gene TRBV10-3 combines with J gene TRBJ1-6, with D unresolved. Trimming took 0 bases from V and 0 from J, leaving 6 bases between them. The CDR3 totals 16 residues. CDR1 and CDR2 (germline): ENHRY, SYGVKD. The CDR3 reads CAISESASSYNSPLHF. For the CDR3, the DNA is TGTGCCATCAGTGAGTCAGCGAGCTCCTATAATTCACCCCTCCACTTT.

The sample holds one count of this clone. V usage is TRBV30 and J usage is TRBJ2-5; 8 bases map to TRBD1. This CDR3 is built from 13 residues. Germline CDR1 reads GTSNPN; CDR2 reads SVGIG (reference sequence). J lost 6 bases, V lost 5 bases, and 8 bases had no gene match. For the CDR3, the DNA is TGTGCCTGGTCTTCCGGACAGGGAAAGACCCAGTACTTC. This gives the protein CAWSSGQGKTQYF.

The chain couples TRBV10-3 to TRBJ2-3; 12 bases line up with TRBD2. The germline V gene encodes CDR1 ENHRY and CDR2 SYGVKD. The CDR3 contains 15 residues. V lost 5 bases and J lost 3; bases outside the gene matches: 3. Written as DNA, the CDR3 is TGTGCCATCAGTTCGACTAGCGGGGGAACAGATACGCAGTATTTT. This sequence encodes CAISSTSGGTDTQYF.

This chain joins TRBV7-9 and TRBJ1-1; maybe TRBD1 (6 bases). This CDR3 has 14 residues. CDR1 is SEHNR and CDR2 is FQNEAQ in the germline V gene (reference sequence). Trimming stripped 5 bases from V and 0 bases from J, with 10 bases between. Written as DNA, the CDR3 is TGTGCCAGCAGCGAGGGGACACTGAACACTGAAGCTTTCTTT. The encoded protein is CASSEGTLNTEAFF.

V usage is TRBV5-1 and J usage is TRBJ2-7; 7 nucleotides line up with TRBD2. CDR3 length: 15 amino acids. Unmatched junction bases numbered 10, after V lost 0 bases and J lost 7 bases. Germline CDR1 reads SGHRS; CDR2 reads YFSETQ. The CDR3 sequence is CASSLGGGGSREQYF. As DNA, the CDR3 is TGCGCCAGCAGCTTGGGTGGTGGCGGGAGTAGGGAGCAGTACTTC. Together with reference TRBV5-1 and TRBJ2-7, the CDR3 gives the full variable domain: KAGVTQTPRYLIKTRGQQVTLSCSPISGHRSVSWYQQTPGQGLQFLFEYFSETQRNKGNFPGRFSGRQFSNSRSEMNVSTLELGDSALYLCASSLGGGGSREQYFGPGTRLTVT.

This chain connects TRBV7-8 to TRBJ2-1, with TRBD2 matching over 8 bases. The V gene's germline CDR1 is SGHVS and CDR2 FQNEAQ. The CDR3 has 15 amino acids. V gave up 7 bases and J gave up 6 bases; unmatched junction bases: 11. The CDR3 region has the DNA TGTGCCAGCACCCCAGGGACTAGAGCTGGCAATGAGCAGTTCTTC. It encodes CASTPGTRAGNEQFF. The entire variable domain, with the rest obtained from reference TRBV7-8 and TRBJ2-1, is as follows: GAGVSQSPRYKVAKRGQDVALRCDPISGHVSLFWYQQALGQGPEFLTYFQNEAQLDKSGLPSDRFFAERPEGSVSTLKIQRTQQEDSAVYLCASTPGTRAGNEQFFGPGTRLTVL.

V gene TRBV10-3 combines with J gene TRBJ2-7; no clear D gene. V lost 4 bases to trimming and J lost 2 bases, with 18 bases between them. Germline lookup yields CDR1 ENHRY and CDR2 SYGVKD. The CDR3 consists of 16 residues. The CDR3 reads CAISGRDTTPTYEQYF. The CDR3 bases are TGTGCCATCAGTGGTAGAGACACAACACCTACCTACGAGCAGTACTTC.

Turning to this clone: The sample holds other DNA sequences that translate to the same CDR3. The gene calls are TRBV9 and TRBJ1-2, with 8 bases that match TRBD1. Unmatched junction bases numbered 0, after V lost 0 bases and J lost 2 bases. This CDR3 region has 14 residues. CDR1 and CDR2 from the germline V gene are SGDLS and YYNGEE. The CDR3 region has the DNA TGTGCCAGCAGCGTAGGGGACAGGAACTATGGCTACACCTTC. Amino acid sequence: CASSVGDRNYGYTF.

The genes are TRBV5-6 and TRBJ1-2; the D is unclear. CDR1 SGHDT and CDR2 YYEEEE come from the germline V gene. The CDR3 runs to 14 residues. V was clipped by 0 bases and J by 0 bases, with 6 bases between them. CDR3 nucleotide sequence: TGTGCCAGCAGCTTGGGTGTTACTAACTATGGCTACACCTTC. It encodes CASSLGVTNYGYTF.

The chain combines TRBV6-1 with TRBJ1-5; possibly TRBD1 for D (6 bases). Trimming cost V 4 bases and J 2 bases, with 15 bases left between them. Germline V lookup: CDR1 MNHNS, CDR2 SASEGT. The CDR3 is 16 amino acids. The DNA of the CDR3 is TGTGCCAGCAGTGCACTACAGGGAGGGGGCAATCAGCCCCAGCATTTT. This codes for CASSALQGGGNQPQHF.

The rearrangement joins TRBV25-1 to TRBJ2-2, with D perhaps TRBD2 (6 bases). Between the trimmed V and J ends, which lost 6 bases and 5 bases, there was a span of 16 bases. The germline CDR1 and CDR2 sequences are MGHDK and SYGVNS. The CDR3 runs to 15 residues. The CDR3 DNA reads as TGTGCCAGCAGGGGAGCGGGTTTGATGACCGGGGAGCTGTTTTTT. Its translation: CASRGAGLMTGELFF.

The chain joins TRBV6-1 to TRBJ2-6, with TRBD1 matching 10 bases. V shed 2 bases, J shed 1 base, and the junction held 2 bases outside the gene matches. Germline CDR1 MNHNS, CDR2 SASEGT. CDR3 size: 17 residues. The CDR3 region is CASSEMGQGSGANVLTF. In nucleotides, the CDR3 is TGTGCCAGCAGTGAAATGGGACAGGGGTCTGGGGCCAACGTCCTGACTTTC.

CDR3 residues: CSASKREAKNIQYF. CDR3 sequence (DNA): TGCAGTGCGAGTAAGCGGGAAGCCAAAAACATTCAGTACTTC. The J gene is TRBJ2-4, the V gene TRBV20-1, with 7 bases aligning to TRBD2. V was pared by 6 bases and J by 0 bases, with 5 bases of the junction left unmatched. The CDR3 has 14 amino acids. Per the germline V gene, CDR1 is DFQATT and CDR2 is SNEGSKA (reference sequence).

This clone was seen just once. The gene calls are TRBV29-1 and TRBJ2-1, with 12 bases aligning to TRBD2. The CDR3 spans 14 residues. The V gene's germline CDR1 is SQVTM and CDR2 ANQGSEA. For the CDR3, the DNA is TGCAGTGCTAGCGGGAGGGCCGGAGTGGATGAGCAGTTCTTC. Translation: CSASGRAGVDEQFF.

This rearrangement joins TRBV5-1 to TRBJ1-3; 10 positions match TRBD1. This CDR3 is built from 18 residues. The junction had 7 bases not matched to a gene; V was cut back by 1 base and J by 0 bases. In germline, CDR1 is SGHRS, CDR2 YFSETQ. The CDR3: CASSLSGQGLISGNTIYF. As DNA, the CDR3 is TGCGCCAGCAGCTTGTCGGGACAGGGGTTAATCTCTGGAAACACCATATATTTT.

The genes are TRBV10-1 and TRBJ1-1; 7 bases align to TRBD1. The CDR3 has 12 residues. V lost 6 bases to trimming and J lost 5 bases; unmatched junction nucleotides: 3. Germline lookup yields CDR1 WNHNN and CDR2 SYGVQD (reference sequence). CDR3 nucleotides: TGCGCCAGCAGCAGGGGGGAAACTGAAGCTTTCTTT. Protein: CASSRGETEAFF.

This clone was detected once. The chain joins TRBV19 to TRBJ2-1; TRBD2 aligns across 8 bases. The CDR3 extends over 14 amino acids. Germline CDR1 reads LNHDA; CDR2 reads SQIVND (reference sequence). Trimming removed 6 bases from V and 9 bases from J; junction bases left unmatched: 10. CDR3 sequence reads: CASSPSGGPGEQFF. The CDR3 region has the DNA TGTGCCAGTAGCCCCTCGGGAGGGCCCGGTGAGCAGTTCTTC.